The 5 T cell receptor beta chains below come from one sample, sequenced in a study of cytomegalovirus exposure and HLA in healthy donors. Use of 60 Vbeta and 13 Jbeta primers characterized the PCR. Repertoires were generated with immunoSEQ multiplex PCR, while TCRdb's copy carries only in-frame clones and drops some. This sample yields 200,000 or so clones, of which more than 75% are seen a single time; around 0.38% belongs to the top ten. Material for sequencing was PBMCs. The source of these receptors is a male donor in good health and CMV-seropositive.

This clone appeared a single time. The rearrangement joins TRBV19 to TRBJ2-6; possible D gene TRBD1, 5 bases. The V gene lost 7 bases and the J gene lost 0 bases, with 19 bases spanning the gap. This CDR3 spans 18 amino acids. Germline V gives CDR1 LNHDA, CDR2 SQIVND (reference sequence). The CDR3 sequence is CASTPWGRVSSGANVLTF. CDR3 sequence (DNA): TGTGCCAGTACCCCGTGGGGCAGGGTAAGCTCTGGGGCCAACGTCCTGACTTTC.

V is TRBV29-1 and J is TRBJ2-3; TRBD1 matches 10 bases. Looked up from germline, CDR1 is SQVTM and CDR2 is ANQGSEA. This CDR3 region has 13 residues. Losses at the gene ends were 6 bases for V and 4 bases for J; bases not matched to a gene: 4. CDR3 sequence reads: CSVMTGGADTQYF. CDR3 nucleotide sequence: TGCAGCGTGATGACAGGGGGCGCAGATACGCAGTATTTT.

The genes are TRBV27 and TRBJ2-2; D perhaps matches TRBD2 (5 bases). V was clipped by 3 bases and J by 6 bases, with 8 bases between them. Germline V gene sequence: CDR1 MNHEY, CDR2 SMNVEV (reference sequence). The CDR3 has 13 amino acids. As DNA, the CDR3 is TGTGCCAGCAGTTTGGGGAGATCCGGGGAGCTGTTTTTT. Its translation is CASSLGRSGELFF.

The chain has TRBV9 and TRBJ2-1; D gene ambiguous. Germline CDR1 and CDR2: SGDLS and YYNGEE. Trimming took off 0 bases at V and 7 bases at J, with 11 bases between the two ends. The CDR3 has 14 amino acids. The CDR3 region has the DNA TGTGCCAGCAGCGTAGTTAGTAGTTCGAATGAGCAGTTCTTC. It codes for CASSVVSSSNEQFF.

The CDR3 reads CASSTGTYNEQFF. CDR3 bases: TGTGCCAGCAGCACCGGGACTTACAATGAGCAGTTCTTC. The chain carries TRBV7-3 and TRBJ2-1; tentatively, D is TRBD2 (6 bases). CDR3 size: 13 residues. The germline V gene has CDR1 SGHTA and CDR2 FQGTGA. The germline V and J ends were trimmed by 5 bases and 4 bases, with 9 bases remaining between them.